Reported below is one T cell receptor (beta chain). The source of the sample is a study of blood T cell repertoires in COVID-19. Across the study: There were acute and convalescent COVID-19 samples, and they came from the United States, Italy and Spain. T cells, B-cell-depleted T cells, or PBMCs provided the cDNA or gDNA that served as material.

Clones were sequenced by immunoSEQ multiplex PCR, and TCRdb holds only the in-frame ones, with some missing. Among some 130,000 clones, approximately 88% were seen once, and the ten largest hold around 2.1%. CDR1 MNHNS and CDR2 SASEGT come from the germline V gene. The CDR3 loop spans 17 amino acids. The V and J ends lost 3 bases and 0 bases respectively, with 15 bases between them. V usage is TRBV6-1 and J usage is TRBJ1-5; D is uncertain. This clonotype was obtained from an older man with active COVID-19. The material sequenced was peripheral blood. DNA for the CDR3: TGTGCCAGCAGTGAGAATGCCGGCGGATATAGCAATCAGCCCCAGCATTTT. Its translation: CASSENAGGYSNQPQHF.